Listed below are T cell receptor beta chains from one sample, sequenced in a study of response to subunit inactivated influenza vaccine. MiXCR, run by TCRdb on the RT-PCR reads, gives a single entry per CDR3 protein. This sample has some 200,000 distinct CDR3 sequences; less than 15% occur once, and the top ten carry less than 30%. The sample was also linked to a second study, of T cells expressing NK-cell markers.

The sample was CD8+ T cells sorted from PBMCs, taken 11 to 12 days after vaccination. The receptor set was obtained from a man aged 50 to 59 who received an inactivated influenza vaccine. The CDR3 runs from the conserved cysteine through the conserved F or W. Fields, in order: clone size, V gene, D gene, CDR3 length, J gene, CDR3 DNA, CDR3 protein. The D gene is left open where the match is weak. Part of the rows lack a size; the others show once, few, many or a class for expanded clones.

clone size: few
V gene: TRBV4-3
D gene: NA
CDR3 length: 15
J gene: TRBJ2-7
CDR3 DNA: TGCGCCAGCAGCCCTGGACTTGTATTAGACTACGAGCAGTACTTC
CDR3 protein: CASSPGLVLDYEQYF

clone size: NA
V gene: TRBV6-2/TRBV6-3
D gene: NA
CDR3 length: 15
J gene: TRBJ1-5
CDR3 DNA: TGTGCCAGCAGCCCCCTCAGGGCGGACAATCAGCCCCAGCATTTT
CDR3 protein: CASSPLRADNQPQHF

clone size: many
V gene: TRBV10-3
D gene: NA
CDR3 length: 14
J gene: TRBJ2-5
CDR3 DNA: TGTGCCATCAGTGAGTCGTTTTGGGCAAAAGTCCAGTACTTC
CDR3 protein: CAISESFWAKVQYF

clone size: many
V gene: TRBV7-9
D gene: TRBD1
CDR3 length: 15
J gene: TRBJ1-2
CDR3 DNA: TGTGCCAGCAGCCTTGGACAGGGGCCCCTCTATGGCTACACCTTC
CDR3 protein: CASSLGQGPLYGYTF

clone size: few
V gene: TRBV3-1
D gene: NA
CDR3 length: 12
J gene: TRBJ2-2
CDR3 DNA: TGTGCCAGCAGCCCCTCATATGGGGAGCTGTTTTTT
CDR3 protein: CASSPSYGELFF

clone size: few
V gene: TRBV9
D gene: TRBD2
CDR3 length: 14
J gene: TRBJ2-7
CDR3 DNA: TGTGCCAGCAGCGTAGGTCTAGCGGGGTACGAGCAGTACTTC
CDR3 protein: CASSVGLAGYEQYF

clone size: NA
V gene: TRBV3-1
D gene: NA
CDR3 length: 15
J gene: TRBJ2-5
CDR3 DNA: TGTGCCAGCAGCCCCAGGGCGGGTTCCGAAGAGACCCAGTACTTC
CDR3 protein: CASSPRAGSEETQYF

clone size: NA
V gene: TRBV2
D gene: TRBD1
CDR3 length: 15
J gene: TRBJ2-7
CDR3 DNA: TGTGCCAGCAGCGAAGGGACAGTTCTCCCCCGGGAGCAGTACTTC
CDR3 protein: CASSEGTVLPREQYF

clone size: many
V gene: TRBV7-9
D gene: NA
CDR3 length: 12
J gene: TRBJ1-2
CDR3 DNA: TGTGCCAGCACCTTAGGGTTCTATGGCTACACCTTC
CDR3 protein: CASTLGFYGYTF

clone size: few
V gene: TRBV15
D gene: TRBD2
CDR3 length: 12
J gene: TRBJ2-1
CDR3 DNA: TGTGCCACCAGCCTAGCGGGTAATGAGCAGTTCTTC
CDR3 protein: CATSLAGNEQFF

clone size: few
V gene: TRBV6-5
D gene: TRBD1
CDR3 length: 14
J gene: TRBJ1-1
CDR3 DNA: TGTGCCAGCAGTTACTCGGGACAGGGAACTGAAGCTTTCTTT
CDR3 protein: CASSYSGQGTEAFF

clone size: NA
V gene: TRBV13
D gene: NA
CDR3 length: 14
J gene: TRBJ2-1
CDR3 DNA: TGTGCCAGCAGCTTAAGGGCTTCAGGGAATGAGCAGTTCTTC
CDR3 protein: CASSLRASGNEQFF

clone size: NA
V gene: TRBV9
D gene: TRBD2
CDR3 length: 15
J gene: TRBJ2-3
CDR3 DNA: TGTGCCAGCAGACGCAGCGGGGCAAGCACAGATACGCAGTATTTT
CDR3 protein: CASRRSGASTDTQYF

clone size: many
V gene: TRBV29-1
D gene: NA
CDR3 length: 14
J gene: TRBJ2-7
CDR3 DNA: TGCAGCGTTGAATTTAGGGATTTTGCCTACGAGCAGTACTTC
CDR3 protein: CSVEFRDFAYEQYF

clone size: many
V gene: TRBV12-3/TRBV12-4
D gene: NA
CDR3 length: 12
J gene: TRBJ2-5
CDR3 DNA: TGTGCCAGCAGCTCAGGGCGGGAGACCCAGTACTTC
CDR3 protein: CASSSGRETQYF

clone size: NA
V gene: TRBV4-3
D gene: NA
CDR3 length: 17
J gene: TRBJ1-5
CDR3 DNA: TGCGTTGGCAGCCAATCGGCTGGGACGTCTAGCAATCAGCCCCAGCATTTT
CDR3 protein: CVGSQSAGTSSNQPQHF

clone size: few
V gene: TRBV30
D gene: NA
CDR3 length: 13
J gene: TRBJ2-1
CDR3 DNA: TGTGCCTGGAGCGTTTCTAGCACGAATGAGCAGTTCTTC
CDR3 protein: CAWSVSSTNEQFF

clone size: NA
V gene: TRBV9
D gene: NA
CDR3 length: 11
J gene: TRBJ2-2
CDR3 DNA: TGTGCCAACAGCGTCACCGGGGAGCTGTTTTTT
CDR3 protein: CANSVTGELFF

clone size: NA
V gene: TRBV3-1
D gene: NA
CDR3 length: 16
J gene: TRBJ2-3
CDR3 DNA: TGTGCCAGCAGCCATGCGGGGGCCCACAGATCAGATACGCAGTATTTT
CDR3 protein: CASSHAGAHRSDTQYF

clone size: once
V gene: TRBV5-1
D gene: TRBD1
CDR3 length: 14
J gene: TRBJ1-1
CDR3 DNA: TGCGCCAGCAGCAGAGGAGGGGGCGATACTGAAGCTTTCTTT
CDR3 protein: CASSRGGGDTEAFF

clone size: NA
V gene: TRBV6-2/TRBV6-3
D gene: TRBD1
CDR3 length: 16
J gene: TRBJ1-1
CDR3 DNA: TGTGCCAGCAGTTCTGTCACAGGGGGTTGGAACACTGAAGCTTTCTTT
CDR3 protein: CASSSVTGGWNTEAFF

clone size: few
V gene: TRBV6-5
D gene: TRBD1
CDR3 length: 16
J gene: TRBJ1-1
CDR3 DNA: TGTGCCAGCAGTTACCAAATTACAGGGGTTAAGGCTGAAGCTTTCTTT
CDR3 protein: CASSYQITGVKAEAFF

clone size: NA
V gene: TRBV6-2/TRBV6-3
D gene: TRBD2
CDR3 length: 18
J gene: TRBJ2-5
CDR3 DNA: TGTGCCAGCAGTTGGCCGGCGTCCGAACTAGCGGGGATAGAGACCCAGTACTTC
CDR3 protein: CASSWPASELAGIETQYF

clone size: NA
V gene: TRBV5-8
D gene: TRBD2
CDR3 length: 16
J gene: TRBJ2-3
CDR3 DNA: TGTGCCAGCAGCTGGGGACTAGCGGGGGACACAGATACGCAGTATTTT
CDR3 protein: CASSWGLAGDTDTQYF

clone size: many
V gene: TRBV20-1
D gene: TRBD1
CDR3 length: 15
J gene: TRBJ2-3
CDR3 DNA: TGCAGTGCTGTCCGGGACAGGGGAAATCAAGATACGCAGTATTTT
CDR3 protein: CSAVRDRGNQDTQYF

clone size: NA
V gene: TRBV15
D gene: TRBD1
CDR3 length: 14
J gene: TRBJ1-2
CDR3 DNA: TGTGCCACCAGCAGAGGCTTACAGGGGGATGGCTACACCTTC
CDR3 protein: CATSRGLQGDGYTF

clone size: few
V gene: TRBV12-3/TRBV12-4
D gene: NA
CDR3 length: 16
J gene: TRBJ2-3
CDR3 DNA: TGTGCCAGCAGCTCCCCGGAGGGGCAGTTCACAGATACGCAGTATTTT
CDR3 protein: CASSSPEGQFTDTQYF

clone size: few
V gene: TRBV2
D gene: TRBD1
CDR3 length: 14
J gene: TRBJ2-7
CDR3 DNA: TGTGCCAGTACAGGGACAGCGATTTCCTACGAGCAGTACTTC
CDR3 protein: CASTGTAISYEQYF

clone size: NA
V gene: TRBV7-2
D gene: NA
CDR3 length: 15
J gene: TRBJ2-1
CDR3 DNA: TGTGCCAGCAGCTTAGATGGGACCGTTGACAATGAGCAGTTCTTC
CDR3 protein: CASSLDGTVDNEQFF

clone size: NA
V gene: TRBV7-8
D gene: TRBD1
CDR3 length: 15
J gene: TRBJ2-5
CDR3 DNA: TGTGCCAGCGGTTTGAACAGGGGGCACCAAGAGACCCAGTACTTC
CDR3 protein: CASGLNRGHQETQYF

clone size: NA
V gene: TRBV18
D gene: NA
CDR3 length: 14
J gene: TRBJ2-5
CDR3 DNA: TGTGCCAGCTCACCATTGAGACAGCAAGAGACCCAGTACTTC
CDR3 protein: CASSPLRQQETQYF

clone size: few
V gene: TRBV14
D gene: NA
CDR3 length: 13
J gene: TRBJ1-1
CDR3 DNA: TGTGCCAGCAGCGTGGGGGGGTACACTGAAGCTTTCTTT
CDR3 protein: CASSVGGYTEAFF

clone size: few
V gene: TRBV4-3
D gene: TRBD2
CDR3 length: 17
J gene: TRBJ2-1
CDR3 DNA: TGCGCCAGCAGGGTAGCCGGGACTAGCGACTCCTACAATGAGCAGTTCTTC
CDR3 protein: CASRVAGTSDSYNEQFF

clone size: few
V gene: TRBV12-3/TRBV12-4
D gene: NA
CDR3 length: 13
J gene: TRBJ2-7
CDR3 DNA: TGTGCCAGCAGTATGAGCAGTCCCTACGAGCAGTACTTC
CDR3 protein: CASSMSSPYEQYF